This T cell receptor (beta chain) was recovered during a study of blood T cells in healthy people across ages (dated by TCRdb to between 2015 and 2017). Regarding the research as a whole: In model experiments, roughly one uniquely barcoded TCR beta cDNA molecule per two T cells was captured by template switching. Donors were grouped into four age groups: young (average roughly 15 years), middle-aged (39), aged (approximately 58) and long-lived (around 82). For two donors (one aged 18 to 29 and one aged 80 or older), the study analyzed two additional independent replicas of 1 million unique cDNA reads from the same blood draw. The study measured age-related changes in TCR beta repertoire diversity using deep sequencing normalized with unique cDNA molecular identifiers.

What the study reported, not specific to this receptor: As age increased, observed TCR beta diversity per million T cells dropped in a roughly linear way, and a significant reduction was already evident by age 40. Observed TCR beta diversity correlated strongly with the percentage of naive T cells measured by flow cytometry. Estimates of total diversity from one million sequenced T cells were regarded as lower bounds and underestimates. Since profiling was done on bulk unsorted PBMCs, naive and antigen-experienced compartments could not be conclusively compared. Because donor CMV infection status was unknown, age-related changes in expanded clonotypes were potentially confounded. Compared with the aged group, more naive CD4+ T cells, fewer expanded clones and increased TCR diversity were shown by the long-lived group, suggesting age selection.

Concerning this clonotype itself: The antigen it binds to is not known. The record has no base qualities; no much larger clone is one base away.

Library preparation used 5' RACE. Sequencing instrument: Illumina HiSeq 2500. A second PCR of about 7 to 12 cycles was run with a J-beta primer mix and a sample-barcoded 5' primer. Each TCR beta cDNA molecule received a unique molecular identifier from a template-switch 5' adaptor carrying 12 random nucleotides. Each sample yielded at least 2.5 million CDR3-containing paired-end reads. All of the RNA was converted into first-strand cDNA using the Mint cDNA synthesis kit, with a TRBC-specific oligonucleotide serving as the primer. After uracil-DNA glycosylase treatment, a first 18-cycle PCR used universal primers M1SS and BC2_uni_R on all cDNA. The authors processed their data as follows. Normalization of each sample was performed by random selection of 1 million high-quality reads, each carrying a distinct molecular identifier. Reads with shared molecular identifiers were discarded instead of being binned into consensus sequences. MiTCR, set to a Q25 quality threshold and the strictest error-elimination algorithm, was used for CDR3 identification, clonotype clustering and error correction. A nonparametric unseen species model using Euler transformation provided a lower-bound estimate of total TCR beta diversity. Starting from the raw public reads, TCRdb applied fastp trimming at Q25, assembled clones with MiXCR and retained in-frame beta chains. Each CDR3 protein gets just one entry, which takes the most common genes and DNA from the rows behind it. These V and J calls rely on TCRdb rather than the paper's analysis. The sample records roughly 1 million distinct CDR3 sequences, roughly a quarter of which are singletons. Approximately 0.71% of the sample is in the top ten clones.

The approximately 41 donors, aged 6 to 90 years, were systemically healthy Caucasian individuals from Russia. Around 10 milliliters of peripheral blood were drawn from each donor into EDTA-treated Vacutainer tubes. Ficoll-Paque density-gradient centrifugation was used to isolate PBMCs, with at least 7 million per sample. Trizol reagent was used to extract total RNA from the PBMCs, yielding at least 5.5 micrograms per sample. Naive CD45RAhigh/CD27high T cell percentages were measured by flow cytometry on a PBMC aliquot from every donor. The CDR3 spans 19 residues, from the cysteine through the phenylalanine. The entry retains the CDR3 DNA only, 57 bases that are in frame from base 1. CDR1 LGHNA and CDR2 YSLEER were looked up in the germline V gene. After removal of 0 bases from V and 0 bases from J, the junction retains 9 bases not matched to a gene. The same data also went into a second study, on T cells of mothers and their children. From the second report: Donors were nine systemically healthy Caucasian individuals: three mothers and their six children. cDNA synthesis consumed the entire amount of extracted RNA, loaded at approximately 1.6 ug RNA in each 15 ul reaction. In the second PCR, the M1S primer introduced both the sample barcodes and 2-4 random nucleotides. More than 9 million TCR beta CDR3 reads were obtained from each mother, and about 3 million reads were obtained from each child. TCR recombination output is similarly shaped by thymic selection in related and unrelated pairs, with a minor effect exerted by inherited differences. Normalized repertoire overlap in related mother-child pairs was always slightly higher than in unrelated mother-child pairs, but the difference was never significant. No persistent microchimeric T cell clones were detected, at a sensitivity of roughly 96 clones per million clonotypes. In the study, deep NGS was used to compare the TCR beta repertoires of mothers and children, and features distinguishing related mother-child pairs from unrelated individuals were sought. The mean age was roughly 40 +/- 4 years for the mothers and about 10 +/- 4 years for the children. Libraries were sequenced on Illumina HiSeq 2000 with 100+100 nt paired-end reads after adapter ligation with NEBNext reagents. Mother and child libraries were prepared a month apart and sequenced in separate runs to prevent cross-contamination. For each donor, somewhere between roughly 450,000 and 2,100,000 distinct TCR beta clonotypes were identified. Naive TCR beta clonotypes were estimated from low-frequency clonotypes matched to each donor's FACS-determined naive share, without sorting.

This TCR was recovered from a girl aged 2 to 10 in good health. Recombination connected TRBV4-3 to TRBJ2-1; 9 nucleotides in the junction match TRBD2. Sequences were obtained from blood. The CDR3: CASSQEIASGVSSYNEQFF. Read as DNA, the sequence is TGCGCCAGCAGCCAAGAAATCGCTAGCGGGGTCAGCTCCTACAATGAGCAGTTCTTC.